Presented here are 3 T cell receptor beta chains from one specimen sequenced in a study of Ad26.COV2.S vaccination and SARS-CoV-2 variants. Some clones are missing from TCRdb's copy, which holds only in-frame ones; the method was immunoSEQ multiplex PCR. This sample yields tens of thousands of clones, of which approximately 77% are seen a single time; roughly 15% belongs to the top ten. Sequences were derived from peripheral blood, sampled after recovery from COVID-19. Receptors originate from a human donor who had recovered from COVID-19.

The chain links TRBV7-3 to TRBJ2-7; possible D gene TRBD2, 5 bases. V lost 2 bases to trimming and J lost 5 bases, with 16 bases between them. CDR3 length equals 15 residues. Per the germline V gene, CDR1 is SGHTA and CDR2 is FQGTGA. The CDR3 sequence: CASSLLRTEVHEQYF. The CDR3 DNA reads TGTGCCAGCAGCTTACTCCGGACTGAAGTCCACGAGCAGTACTTC.

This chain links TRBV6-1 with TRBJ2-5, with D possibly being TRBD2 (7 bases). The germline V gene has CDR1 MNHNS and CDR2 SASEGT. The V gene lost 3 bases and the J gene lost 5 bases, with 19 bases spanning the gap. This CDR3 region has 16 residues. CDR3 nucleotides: TGTGCCAGCAGTGATTCGGGGGGCTCGGGACGGGAGACCCAGTACTTC. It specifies CASSDSGGSGRETQYF.

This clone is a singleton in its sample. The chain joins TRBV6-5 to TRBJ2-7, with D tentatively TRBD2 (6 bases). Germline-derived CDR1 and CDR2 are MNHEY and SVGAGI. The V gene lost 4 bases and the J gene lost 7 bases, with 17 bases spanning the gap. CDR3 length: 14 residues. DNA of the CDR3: TGTGCCAGCAGTTCTGGCGGGAAAATGAGTGAGCAGTACTTC. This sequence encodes CASSSGGKMSEQYF.